These 17 T cell receptor beta chains share one sample of origin, sequenced in a study of blood T cell repertoires in COVID-19 (dated by TCRdb to 2019 to 2021). Library creation used the immunoSEQ multiplex PCR assay. Held by TCRdb, this immuneACCESS table contains in-frame sequences only and omits some clones. Under half of the omission traces to an unresolved V gene where checked; the cause of the rest is unknown. For this sample there are under 450,000 clones; about 88% appear just once. The top ten constitute under 8.5% of the sample. Sequenced material: peripheral blood. These receptors came from a woman aged 55-69 years with COVID-19, enrolled during active disease.

This chain links TRBV7-3 with TRBJ2-1; 14 bases fit TRBD2. CDR1 and CDR2 (germline): SGHTA, FQGTGA. The CDR3 is 19 residues long. Trimming took 5 bases from V and 1 from J; bases not matched to a gene: 10. The DNA for the CDR3 is TGTGCCAGCAGCGGAGGGACTAGCGGGGGACCCTTTTCCTACAATGAGCAGTTCTTC. This gives the protein CASSGGTSGGPFSYNEQFF.

CDR3 loop: CAISETGRVGYEQYF. CDR3 sequence (DNA): TGTGCCATCAGTGAGACAGGGAGGGTGGGTTACGAGCAGTACTTC. The V call is TRBV10-3, the J call TRBJ2-7, with a weak D call TRBD2 (7 bases). Germline CDR1 ENHRY, CDR2 SYGVKD. Trimming cost V 2 bases and J 4 bases, with 15 bases left between them. CDR3 length: 15 amino acids.

This clone came up once. The rearrangement links TRBV4-1 to TRBJ1-1; D not resolved. The germline CDR1 and CDR2 sequences are MGHRA and YSYEKL. The CDR3 is made up of 14 amino acids. V shed 4 bases and J shed 0 bases, with 9 bases lying between them. CDR3: CASSRGALNTEAFF. The DNA of the CDR3 is TGCGCCAGCAGCCGTGGAGCGTTGAACACTGAAGCTTTCTTT.

The V call is TRBV11-2, the J call TRBJ2-7; 11 positions match TRBD1. The V and J ends lost 5 bases and 5 bases, in that order; junction bases with no gene match: 8. This CDR3 is built from 15 residues. Germline V gene sequence: CDR1 SGHAT, CDR2 FQNNGV. The CDR3 DNA is TGTGCCAGCAGCCGAACCGGGACAGGGGGAAACGAGCAGTACTTC. Amino acid sequence: CASSRTGTGGNEQYF.

The rearrangement joins TRBV6-1 to TRBJ2-7, with D possibly TRBD1 on 6 matching bases. The CDR3 extends over 17 amino acids. The V gene lost 0 bases and the J gene lost 0 bases, with 15 bases spanning the gap. CDR1 is MNHNS, CDR2 SASEGT, per germline. CDR3: CASSEAGSAGVSYEQYF. The CDR3 DNA reads TGTGCCAGCAGTGAAGCAGGCTCGGCAGGGGTCTCCTACGAGCAGTACTTC.

The CDR3 sequence: CASSSSPPSVRVGYGYTF. CDR3 DNA: TGTGCCAGCAGTTCCTCTCCTCCCTCCGTGCGGGTGGGGTATGGCTACACCTTC. This chain connects TRBV27 to TRBJ1-2; D not certain. CDR3 length: 18 amino acids. Looked up from germline, CDR1 is MNHEY and CDR2 is SMNVEV (reference sequence). V lost 4 bases and J 5 bases, leaving 26 bases between the germline ends.

The V call is TRBV6-1, the J call TRBJ1-5, with TRBD1 matching 7 bases. V lost 2 bases, J lost 0 bases, and 1 base stayed unmatched. From germline, CDR1 is MNHNS and CDR2 SASEGT. This CDR3 contains 15 residues. CDR3 nucleotide sequence: TGTGCCAGCAGTGAACAGGGGGATAGCAATCAGCCCCAGCATTTT. Amino acids: CASSEQGDSNQPQHF.

This clone was picked up a small number of times. Since no conserved phenylalanine or tryptophan closes the CDR3, a read error is the likely cause. The DNA is left out, because the CDR3 cannot be placed on it with certainty; the CDR3 is given as TCRdb lists it. The genes are TRBV24-1 and TRBJ1-2; TRBD1 reflects the table's D call only, with no check against the DNA. The CDR3 length equals 13 residues, ends included. Germline CDR1 reads KGHDR; CDR2 reads SFDVKD. CDR3 sequence: CATSDLGRRGRFS.

This chain joins TRBV6-2 or TRBV6-3 and TRBJ2-3; tentatively, D is TRBD1 (6 bases). The V end lost 2 bases, the J end lost 6 bases, and 18 bases lay between the germline ends. The germline V gene encodes CDR1 MNHEY and CDR2 SVGEGT. The CDR3 consists of 16 residues. Here the CDR3 reads CASSYNPEGGGDTQYF. The CDR3 DNA follows: TGTGCCAGCAGTTACAACCCCGAAGGGGGTGGGGATACGCAGTATTTT.

The genes are TRBV5-1 and TRBJ2-3, with D possibly matching TRBD1 (6 bases). Trimming stripped 4 bases from V and 0 bases from J, with 18 bases between. The CDR3 is 17 amino acids. Per the germline V gene, CDR1 is SGHRS and CDR2 is YFSETQ. This chain's CDR3 is CASSLVETGYSTDTQYF. The CDR3 nucleotides read TGCGCCAGCAGCCTCGTCGAGACAGGCTATAGCACAGATACGCAGTATTTT.

The chain links TRBV6-5 to TRBJ2-2; TRBD2 matches 7 bases. The CDR3 length is 13 residues. Trimming cost V 2 bases and J 6 bases; bases outside gene matches: 0. Germline assignment: CDR1 MNHEY and CDR2 SVGAGI. CDR3 loop: CASSYAGAGELFF. CDR3 bases: TGTGCCAGCAGTTACGCGGGGGCCGGGGAGCTGTTTTTT.

The chain is built from TRBV24-1 and TRBJ2-2; D is possibly TRBD2 (6 bases). The germline V and J ends were trimmed by 2 bases and 4 bases, with 13 bases remaining between them. Looked up from germline, CDR1 is KGHDR and CDR2 is SFDVKD. This CDR3 spans 16 amino acids. CDR3: CATSDSGQGGTGELFF. In DNA form, the CDR3 reads TGTGCCACCAGTGATTCCGGCCAGGGAGGCACCGGGGAGCTGTTTTTT.

The genes are TRBV6-6 and TRBJ2-2, with D perhaps matching TRBD1 (6 bases). The germline V and J ends were trimmed by 7 bases and 1 base, with 10 bases remaining between them. Germline lookup yields CDR1 MNHNY and CDR2 SVGAGI (reference sequence). This CDR3 contains 14 residues. The CDR3 coding sequence is TGTGCCAGCAAAAGGGGGATGAACACCGGGGAGCTGTTTTTT. It specifies CASKRGMNTGELFF.

The gene calls are TRBV15 and TRBJ1-5; D uncertain. Trimming left V 3 bases short and J 0 bases short, with 12 bases between. This CDR3 comprises 16 residues. From germline, CDR1 is LNHNV and CDR2 YYDKDF (reference sequence). In nucleotides, the CDR3 is TGTGCCACCAGCAGCAACCCGACATTTAGCAATCAGCCCCAGCATTTT. Its translation: CATSSNPTFSNQPQHF.

This clone has just a few counts. The rearrangement joins TRBV24-1 to TRBJ2-6; D is undetermined. The V end lost 1 base, the J end lost 0 bases, and 15 bases lay between the germline ends. The CDR3 spans 19 residues. The germline gives CDR1 KGHDR, CDR2 SFDVKD. The CDR3 bases are TGTGCCACCAGTGATTTTCTTCATTGTAAGCACTCTGGGGCCAACGTCCTGACTTTC. It encodes CATSDFLHCKHSGANVLTF.

The V gene is TRBV6-5, the J gene TRBJ1-2; D perhaps matches TRBD1 (6 bases). Trimming stripped 4 bases from V and 7 bases from J, with 13 bases between. Germline-derived CDR1 and CDR2 are MNHEY and SVGAGI. This CDR3 has 13 residues. CDR3 in DNA: TGTGCCAGCAGTTCCCCGGGGGGCTCTGGCTACACCTTC. Translating it yields CASSSPGGSGYTF.

The chain's CDR3 is CASSPHPGQGDSNYGYTF. Here the CDR3 DNA reads TGTGCCAGCAGCCCCCATCCGGGACAGGGAGATTCTAACTATGGCTACACCTTC. V is TRBV9 and J is TRBJ1-2; 9 bases are shared with TRBD1. The CDR3 covers 18 residues. The germline V gene has CDR1 SGDLS and CDR2 YYNGEE. J gave up 0 bases and V 4 bases, and 13 bases lay outside the gene matches.